A selection of T cell receptor beta chains follows, all from one sample in a study of cytomegalovirus exposure and HLA in healthy donors. The assay was immunoSEQ multiplex PCR, and TCRdb's table has in-frame clones only and misses some. This table has fewer than 85,000 clones, 70% to 80% appearing once. The sample comprised PBMCs. Receptors were obtained from a middle-aged man in good health and CMV-seropositive. CDR3s include the opening cysteine and the closing phenylalanine or tryptophan. The D gene is left open where the match is weak. Size is stated for part of the rows, as once, few or many counts, or as a class when the clone is expanded.

CDR3: CASNRVWARSGANVLTF
length: 17
J: TRBJ2-6
V: TRBV19
D: -
size: -

CDR3: CASSRGNNQPQHF
length: 13
J: TRBJ1-5
V: TRBV28
D: TRBD1
size: -

CDR3: CATAKTKQGGNQPQHF
length: 16
J: TRBJ1-5
V: TRBV15
D: TRBD1
size: -

CDR3: CASSLTANTEAFF
length: 13
J: TRBJ1-1
V: TRBV28
D: -
size: few

CDR3: CASRPGGGDTQYF
length: 13
J: TRBJ2-3
V: TRBV6-4
D: -
size: -

CDR3: CASSDRGPLTEAFF
length: 14
J: TRBJ1-1
V: TRBV2
D: TRBD1
size: once

CDR3: CAWTLTGLASDTQYF
length: 15
J: TRBJ2-3
V: TRBV30
D: TRBD2
size: once

CDR3: CASSVQGAPSETQYF
length: 15
J: TRBJ2-5
V: TRBV11-2
D: TRBD1
size: -

CDR3: CASSLALAGGSSYEQYF
length: 17
J: TRBJ2-7
V: TRBV5-6
D: TRBD2
size: -

CDR3: CASSRYGPSGRASYGYTF
length: 18
J: TRBJ1-2
V: TRBV7-9
D: -
size: few